The 15 T cell receptor beta chains given below trace back to one sample, sequenced in a study of blood T cell repertoires in COVID-19. Method: immunoSEQ multiplex PCR; TCRdb's copy keeps in-frame clones and lacks some. The sample lists fewer than 120,000 clones, 75% to 80% occurring once. Sequencing was done on a sample of peripheral blood. All receptors derive from a woman at least 80 years old with active or convalescent COVID-19.

This chain links TRBV5-4 with TRBJ2-2; 8 nucleotides line up with TRBD2. CDR1 is SGHNT, CDR2 YYREEE, per germline (reference sequence). V shed 0 bases, J shed 4 bases, and the junction held 2 bases outside the gene matches. The CDR3 contains 15 residues. The chain's CDR3 is CASSLAGRGTGELFF. The CDR3 DNA is TGTGCCAGCAGCTTGGCCGGGAGGGGCACCGGGGAGCTGTTTTTT.

Note on this clone: In the same sample, other DNA sequences code for this CDR3. The chain joins TRBV28 to TRBJ1-2; 8 nucleotides line up with TRBD1. Germline V lookup: CDR1 MDHEN, CDR2 SYDVKM. The ends lost 2 bases at V and 4 bases at J; junction bases unmatched: 3. This CDR3 contains 14 residues. CDR3 DNA sequence: TGTGCCAGCAGTTTAGCAGGGGGCGGCTATGGCTACACCTTC. Translation gives CASSLAGGGYGYTF.

In its sample, this clone was seen once. This chain links TRBV6-2 or TRBV6-3 with TRBJ2-3; D may be TRBD2 (5 bases). This CDR3 has 15 amino acids. Trimming pared 5 bases from V and 1 base from J, leaving 13 bases between. Germline CDR1 MNHEY, CDR2 SVGEGT. CDR3: CASSSSSLGTDTQYF. The DNA of the CDR3 is TGTGCCAGCAGTAGCTCTAGCTTGGGCACAGATACGCAGTATTTT.

The chain employs TRBV28 and TRBJ1-2; 8 nucleotides agree with TRBD1. Germline V gene data show CDR1 as MDHEN and CDR2 as SYDVKM. The CDR3 runs to 15 residues. The J segment lost 4 bases and the V segment lost 3 bases, leaving 7 bases of the junction unmatched. CDR3 coding DNA: TGTGCCAGCAGTTTCGAGGACAGGGAAATCTATGGCTACACCTTC. Protein: CASSFEDREIYGYTF.

The CDR3 reads CASSSGQTYEQYF. As DNA, the CDR3 is TGTGCCAGCAGTTCAGGACAGACCTACGAGCAGTACTTC. The V gene is TRBV28, the J gene TRBJ2-7, with D perhaps matching TRBD1 (6 bases). This CDR3 comprises 13 residues. V shed 4 bases and J shed 2 bases, with 9 bases lying between them. In germline, CDR1 is MDHEN, CDR2 SYDVKM.

The chain employs TRBV21-1 and TRBJ1-4; TRBD1, the D gene given by the table, was not confirmed from the DNA. TRBV21-1 is listed as a pseudogene. The CDR3 runs 16 residues. The CDR3: CASSGTRGTGDEKLFF. CDR3 in DNA: TGTGCCAGCAGCGGGACTAGGGGGACAGGGGATGAAAAACTGTTTTTT.

The V gene is TRBV27, the J gene TRBJ1-1; 9 nucleotides agree with TRBD1. Germline CDR1 MNHEY, CDR2 SMNVEV (reference sequence). The CDR3 sequence is 14 residues long. V lost 7 bases, J lost 5 bases, and 8 bases stayed unmatched. The CDR3 spells CASTPGTGITEAFF. DNA of the CDR3: TGTGCCAGCACCCCGGGGACAGGGATAACTGAAGCTTTCTTT.

For the CDR3, the DNA is TGTGCCAGCAGTTACACAGGAGACTCCTATAATTCACCCCTCCACTTT. Translation gives CASSYTGDSYNSPLHF. The chain recombines TRBV6-5 with TRBJ1-6; weak D call: TRBD1 (5 bases). Germline CDR1 and CDR2: MNHEY and SVGAGI. The CDR3 has 16 amino acids. Trimming cost V 2 bases and J 0 bases, with 8 bases left between them.

This clone appeared once. The genes are TRBV3-1 (or the pseudogene TRBV3-2) and TRBJ1-5; TRBD1 is a possible D gene (5 bases). In germline, CDR1 is LGHDT, CDR2 YNNKEL (reference sequence). Trimming pared 4 bases from V and 0 bases from J, leaving 10 bases between. The CDR3 sequence is 15 residues long. The CDR3 region is CASSPGGFSNQPQHF. Here the CDR3 DNA reads TGTGCCAGCAGCCCCGGGGGTTTTAGCAATCAGCCCCAGCATTTT.

The gene calls are TRBV28 and TRBJ1-3; 7 bases map to TRBD1. This CDR3 contains 17 residues. V shed 4 bases and J 3 bases; nucleotides not matched to a gene: 12. Germline V gene sequence: CDR1 MDHEN, CDR2 SYDVKM. The CDR3 coding sequence is TGTGCCAGCAGTTCTCGCTTGGGGACAGCCCTTGGAAACACCATATATTTT. This gives the protein CASSSRLGTALGNTIYF.

The chain is built from TRBV6-1 and TRBJ2-5, with D possibly TRBD2 on 6 matching bases. This CDR3 spans 16 amino acids. Trimming pared 4 bases from V and 6 bases from J, leaving 21 bases between. CDR1 and CDR2 (germline): MNHNS, SASEGT. CDR3 DNA: TGTGCCAGCAGTGTCCTCGCCGGGAGAAGAGGACAGACCCAGTACTTC. Translating gives CASSVLAGRRGQTQYF.

The rearrangement links TRBV19 to TRBJ2-7; TRBD2 might be the D (6 bases). V lost 5 bases and J 0 bases, leaving 23 bases between the germline ends. Germline loops: CDR1 LNHDA, CDR2 SQIVND (reference sequence). This CDR3 comprises 18 residues. The chain's CDR3 is CASSLRGSGGSDSYEQYF. The CDR3 region has the DNA TGTGCCAGTAGTCTTCGGGGGTCGGGCGGGTCGGACTCCTACGAGCAGTACTTC.

The V call is TRBV6-6, the J call TRBJ1-5; D is perhaps TRBD1 (6 bases). Germline assignment: CDR1 MNHNY and CDR2 SVGAGI (reference sequence). V lost 6 bases, J lost 5 bases, and 17 bases lay in between. The CDR3 sequence is 15 residues long. CDR3 residues: CASRPQQGIYQPQHF. Here the CDR3 DNA reads TGTGCCAGCAGACCCCAACAGGGAATCTATCAGCCCCAGCATTTT.

V is TRBV28 and J is TRBJ1-2; no clear D gene. CDR3 size: 14 residues. Germline lookup yields CDR1 MDHEN and CDR2 SYDVKM. Trimming cost V 3 bases and J 5 bases, with 13 bases left between them. The CDR3 protein is CASSFSMRTYGYTF. Here the CDR3 DNA reads TGTGCCAGCAGTTTCTCGATGAGAACGTATGGCTACACCTTC.

The chain combines TRBV5-4 with TRBJ1-2; no definite D call. The germline V gene encodes CDR1 SGHNT and CDR2 YYREEE (reference sequence). The CDR3 runs to 13 residues. The ends were cut back, 5 bases at V and 2 bases at J, with 10 bases in the middle. CDR3 nucleotide sequence: TGTGCCAGCAGGCCCCAGGCGAACTATGGCTACACCTTC. It encodes CASRPQANYGYTF.